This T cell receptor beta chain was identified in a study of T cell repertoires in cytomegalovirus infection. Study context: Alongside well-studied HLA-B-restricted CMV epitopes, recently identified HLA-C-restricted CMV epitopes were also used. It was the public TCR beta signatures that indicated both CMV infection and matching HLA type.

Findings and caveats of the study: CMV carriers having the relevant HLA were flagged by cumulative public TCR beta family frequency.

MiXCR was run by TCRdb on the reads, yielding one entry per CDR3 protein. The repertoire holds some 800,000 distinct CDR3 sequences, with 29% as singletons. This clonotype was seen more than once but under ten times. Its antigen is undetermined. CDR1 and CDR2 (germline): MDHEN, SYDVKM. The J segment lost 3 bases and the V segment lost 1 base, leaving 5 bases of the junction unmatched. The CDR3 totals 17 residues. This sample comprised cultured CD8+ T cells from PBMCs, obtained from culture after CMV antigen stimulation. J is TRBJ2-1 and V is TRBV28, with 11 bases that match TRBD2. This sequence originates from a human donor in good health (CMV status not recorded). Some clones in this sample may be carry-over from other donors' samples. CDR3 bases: TGTGCCAGCAGTTTATTATCCCTAGCGGGGGGCTACAATGAGCAGTTCTTC. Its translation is CASSLLSLAGGYNEQFF.